This T cell receptor beta chain was found in a study of T cells after yellow fever vaccination. On the study more broadly: Low-cell-number fractions underwent preparation using SMART-Seq v4 Ultra Low Input.

This clonotype has at least ten counts. Its antigen is not known. Study-wide points: A large majority of primary-vaccination clones showed up again after the booster (roughly 96% CD4, about 90% CD8).

V lost 5 bases, J lost 5 bases, and 9 bases stayed unmatched. The CDR3 covers 14 residues. The study made its TCR cDNA through 5'RACE template switching. That step introduced a universal primer site along with UMIs. TCRdb passed the 5' RACE reads through MiXCR, listing each CDR3 protein once. The sample carries around 320,000 distinct CDR3 sequences, approximately 4.3% recorded once. This TCR derives from a man aged 18-30 years who received the YFV17D yellow fever vaccine. The sequencing used PBMCs, collected 15 days after the yellow fever booster vaccination. The V call is TRBV12-3 or TRBV12-4, the J call TRBJ2-7, with TRBD1 matching over 7 bases. The chain's CDR3 is CASSHHDRDHEQYF. The CDR3 bases are TGTGCCAGCAGTCACCACGACAGGGACCACGAGCAGTACTTC.